There are many counts of the clone carrying this T cell receptor beta chain. Through Arm-PCR of CDR3 regions and iRepertoire HTBI primers, TCR beta libraries were built. Via MiXCR, TCRdb re-called the multiplex PCR reads, giving one row per CDR3 protein. The sample includes some 340,000 distinct CDR3 sequences, 23% of them seen just once. Time point indicated: persistent/refractory GD, antithyroid drugs over 5 years with positive TRAb. The TCR library used RNA extracted from PBMCs. The CDR3 sequence is 14 residues long. The germline gives CDR1 MDHEN, CDR2 SYDVKM. V was pared by 3 bases and J by 4 bases, with 10 bases between. The data belong to a study of regulatory T cells in long-lasting Graves disease. Background on the study: Graves' disease counted as persistent after over 5 years of antithyroid drugs with positive TSH receptor antibodies.

The TCR originated in a woman aged 40 to 50 with Graves disease. This chain links TRBV28 with TRBJ2-4; D possibly corresponds to TRBD1 (5 bases). Sequenced here: peripheral blood mononuclear cells (PBMCs), sampled when the disease was refractory, from a patient treated with antithyroid drugs. The CDR3 nucleotides are TGTGCCAGCAGTTTCACTTACAGGAAAAACATTCAGTACTTC. Protein sequence: CASSFTYRKNIQYF.